This T cell receptor (beta chain) came from a study of shared clonotypes between healthy human individuals. Whole-study results and caveats: There were few donors, and this limited the genetic and exposure-history diversity represented. How much donors shared clonotypes was expected to be affected by sequencing depth. Only blood samples were collected, and tissue repertoires likely differ.

Authors' processing steps: Sequence data from immunoSEQ were junction-only and lacked quality scores; consequently, filtering differed. Profiling relied on immunoSEQ multiplex PCR, and the TCRdb table lists in-frame clones only, not all of them. That table supplies the V and J calls and clone size; D and trimming were determined from the DNA. The sample includes some 490,000 clones, over 70% of them seen just once. The length of the CDR3 is 14 residues. CDR1 SGHDT and CDR2 YYEEEE come from the germline V gene. This clone was detected ten times or more. What it recognizes is unknown. This TCR was sampled from a woman aged 40 to 50 in good health. Some clones in this sample may be carry-over from other donors' samples. This chain joins TRBV5-6 and TRBJ2-5; 10 bases are shared with TRBD2. The J call may be in error: the DNA end matches TRBJ2-7 better. The material sequenced was PBMCs. The CDR3 loop reads CASSLGTSVYEQYF. As DNA, the CDR3 is TGTGCCAGCAGCTTAGGGACTAGCGTCTACGAGCAGTACTTC.